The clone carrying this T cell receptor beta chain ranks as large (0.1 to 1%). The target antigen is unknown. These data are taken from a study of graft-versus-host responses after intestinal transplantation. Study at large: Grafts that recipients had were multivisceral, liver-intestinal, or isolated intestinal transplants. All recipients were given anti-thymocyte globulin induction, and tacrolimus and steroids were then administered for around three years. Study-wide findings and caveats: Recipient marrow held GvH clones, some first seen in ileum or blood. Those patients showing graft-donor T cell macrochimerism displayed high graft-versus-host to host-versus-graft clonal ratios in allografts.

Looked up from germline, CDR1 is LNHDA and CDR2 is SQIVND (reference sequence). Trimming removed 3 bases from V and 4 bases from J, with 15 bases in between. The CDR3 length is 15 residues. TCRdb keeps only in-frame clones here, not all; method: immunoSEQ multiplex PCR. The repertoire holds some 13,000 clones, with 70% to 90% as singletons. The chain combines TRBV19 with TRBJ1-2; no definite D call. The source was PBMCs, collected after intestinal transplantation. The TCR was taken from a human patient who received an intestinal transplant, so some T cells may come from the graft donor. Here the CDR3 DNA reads TGTGCCAGTAGTATGACACCTTCGGCCCCCTATGGCTACACCTTC. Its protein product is CASSMTPSAPYGYTF.